This T cell receptor (beta chain) was obtained from a study of blood T cell repertoires in COVID-19. The authors' processing: The authors estimated nucleated cell counts from reference gene primer amplification. Profiling relied on immunoSEQ multiplex PCR, and the TCRdb table lists in-frame clones only, not all of them. That table supplies the V and J calls and clone size; D and trimming were determined from the DNA. The sample records 150,000 or so clones, 86% being singletons. V gave up 2 bases and J gave up 0 bases, with 8 bases separating them. The CDR3 runs 15 residues. CDR1 is MNHEY, CDR2 SMNVEV, per germline (reference sequence).

This TCR came from a woman aged 60-70 years with acute or convalescent COVID-19. The J gene is TRBJ2-1, the V gene TRBV27, with D unresolved. Sample: peripheral blood. CDR3 amino acids: CASSLGRISYNEQFF. In DNA form, the CDR3 reads TGTGCCAGCAGTTTAGGCAGAATCTCCTACAATGAGCAGTTCTTC.